The source of this T cell receptor (beta chain) is a study of memory CD4+ T cells and cytomegalovirus serostatus. For this clone: No antigen is known for it.

Repertoires were generated with immunoSEQ multiplex PCR, while TCRdb's copy carries only in-frame clones and drops some. The sample holds some 50,000 clones, under 85% seen once. The sort gate was single viable CD3+CD4+CD8-CD45RO+ cells for memory CD4+ T cells. Per the germline V gene, CDR1 is SGHDT and CDR2 is YYEEEE. V lost 2 bases to trimming and J lost 7 bases, with 8 bases between them. The CDR3 is 12 amino acids. Study-level points and caveats: Repertoires predicted CMV serostatus with median bootstrapped AUC of around 0.96. About 40% of the roughly 160 known CMV-associated TCRbeta sequences appeared in CD4+ memory.

The receptor comes from an adult in good health and CMV-seronegative. The V call is TRBV5-6, the J call TRBJ2-3; unclear D gene. The sample comprised memory CD4+ T cells from blood. CDR3 sequence reads: CASSLRRNTQYF. The CDR3 DNA is TGTGCCAGCAGCTTAAGAAGGAATACGCAGTATTTT.